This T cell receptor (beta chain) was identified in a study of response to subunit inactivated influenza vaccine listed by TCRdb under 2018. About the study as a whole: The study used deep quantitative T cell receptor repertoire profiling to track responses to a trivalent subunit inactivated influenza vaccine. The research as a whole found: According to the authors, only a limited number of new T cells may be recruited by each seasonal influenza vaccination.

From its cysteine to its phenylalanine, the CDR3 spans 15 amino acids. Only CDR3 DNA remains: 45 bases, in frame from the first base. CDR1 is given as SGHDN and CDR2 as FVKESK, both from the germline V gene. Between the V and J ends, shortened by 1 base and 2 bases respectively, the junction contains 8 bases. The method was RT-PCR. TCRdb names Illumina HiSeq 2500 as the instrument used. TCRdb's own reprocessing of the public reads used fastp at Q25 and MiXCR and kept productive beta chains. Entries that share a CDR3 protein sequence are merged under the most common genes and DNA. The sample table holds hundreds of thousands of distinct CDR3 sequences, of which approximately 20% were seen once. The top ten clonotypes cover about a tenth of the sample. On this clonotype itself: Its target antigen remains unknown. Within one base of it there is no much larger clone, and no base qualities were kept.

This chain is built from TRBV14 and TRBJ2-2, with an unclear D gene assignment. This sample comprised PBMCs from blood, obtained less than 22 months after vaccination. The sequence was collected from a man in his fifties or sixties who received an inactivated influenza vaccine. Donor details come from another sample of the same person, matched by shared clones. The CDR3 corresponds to CASSQVITNTGELFF. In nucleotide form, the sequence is TGTGCCAGCAGCCAAGTAATAACAAACACCGGGGAGCTGTTTTTT.